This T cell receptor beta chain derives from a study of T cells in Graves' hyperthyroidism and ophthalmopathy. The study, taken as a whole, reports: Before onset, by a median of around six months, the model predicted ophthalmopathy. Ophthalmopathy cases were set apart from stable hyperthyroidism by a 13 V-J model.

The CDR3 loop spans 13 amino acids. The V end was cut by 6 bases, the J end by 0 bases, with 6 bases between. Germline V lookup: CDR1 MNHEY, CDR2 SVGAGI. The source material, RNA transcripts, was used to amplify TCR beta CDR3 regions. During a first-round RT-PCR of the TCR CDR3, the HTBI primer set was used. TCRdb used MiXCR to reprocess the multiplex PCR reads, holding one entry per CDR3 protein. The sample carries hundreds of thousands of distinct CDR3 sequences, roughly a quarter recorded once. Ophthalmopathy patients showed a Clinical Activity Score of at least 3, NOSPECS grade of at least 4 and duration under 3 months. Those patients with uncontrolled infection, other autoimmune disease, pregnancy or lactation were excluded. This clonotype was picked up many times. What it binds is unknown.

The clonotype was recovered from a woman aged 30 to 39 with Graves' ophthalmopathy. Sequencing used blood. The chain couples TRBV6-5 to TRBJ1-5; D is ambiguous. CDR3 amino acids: CASRADSNQPQHF. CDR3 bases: TGTGCCAGCAGGGCCGATAGCAATCAGCCCCAGCATTTT.